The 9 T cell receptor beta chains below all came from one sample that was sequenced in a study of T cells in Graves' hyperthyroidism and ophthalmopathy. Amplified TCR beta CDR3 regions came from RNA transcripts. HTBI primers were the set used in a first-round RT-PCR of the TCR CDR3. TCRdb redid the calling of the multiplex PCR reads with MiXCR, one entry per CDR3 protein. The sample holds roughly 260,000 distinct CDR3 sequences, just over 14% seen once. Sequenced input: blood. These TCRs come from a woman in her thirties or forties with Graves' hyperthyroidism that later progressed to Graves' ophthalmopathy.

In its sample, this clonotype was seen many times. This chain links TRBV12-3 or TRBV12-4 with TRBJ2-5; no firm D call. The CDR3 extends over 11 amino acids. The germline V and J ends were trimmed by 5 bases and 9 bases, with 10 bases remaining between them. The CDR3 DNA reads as TGTGCCAGCAGTACCCGGGTCGCCCAGTACTTC. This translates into CASSTRVAQYF.

Here the CDR3 reads CASSEAYRRNEKLFF. In nucleotides, the CDR3 is TGTGCCAGCAGTGAGGCCTATCGACGGAATGAAAAACTGTTTTTT. The V call is TRBV2, the J call TRBJ1-4, with D unclear. The CDR3 totals 15 residues. Germline values: CDR1 SNHLY, CDR2 FYNNEI. V lost 3 bases, J lost 5 bases, and 13 bases lay in between.

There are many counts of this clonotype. CDR3 sequence (DNA): TGCAGTGCTACCACTAGCGGGAGGGCTGATACGCAGTATTTT. Translated, it gives CSATTSGRADTQYF. The chain combines TRBV20-1 with TRBJ2-3; 13 bases are a match to TRBD2. The CDR3 loop spans 14 amino acids. CDR1 and CDR2 (germline): DFQATT, SNEGSKA (reference sequence). With V trimmed by 4 bases and J by 6 bases, 4 bases remained unmatched.

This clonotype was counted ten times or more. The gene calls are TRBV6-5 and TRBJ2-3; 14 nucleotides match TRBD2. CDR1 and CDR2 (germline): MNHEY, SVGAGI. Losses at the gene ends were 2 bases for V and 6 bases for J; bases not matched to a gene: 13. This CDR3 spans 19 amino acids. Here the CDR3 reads CASSYATVGTSGSFDTQYF. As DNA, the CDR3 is TGTGCCAGCAGTTACGCCACCGTCGGGACTAGCGGGAGTTTTGATACGCAGTATTTT.

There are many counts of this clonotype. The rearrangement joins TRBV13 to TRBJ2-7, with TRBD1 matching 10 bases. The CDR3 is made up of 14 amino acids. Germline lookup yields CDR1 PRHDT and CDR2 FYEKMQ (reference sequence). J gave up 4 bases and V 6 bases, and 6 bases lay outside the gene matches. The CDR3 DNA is TGTGCCAGCAGGACAGGGGGCGGAAGATACGAGCAGTACTTC. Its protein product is CASRTGGGRYEQYF.

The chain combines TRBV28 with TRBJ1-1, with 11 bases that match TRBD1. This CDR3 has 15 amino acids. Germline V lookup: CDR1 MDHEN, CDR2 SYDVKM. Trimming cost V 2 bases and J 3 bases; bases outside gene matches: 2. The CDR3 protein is CASSLGGQGDTEAFF. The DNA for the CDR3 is TGTGCCAGCAGTTTAGGGGGACAGGGGGACACTGAAGCTTTCTTT.

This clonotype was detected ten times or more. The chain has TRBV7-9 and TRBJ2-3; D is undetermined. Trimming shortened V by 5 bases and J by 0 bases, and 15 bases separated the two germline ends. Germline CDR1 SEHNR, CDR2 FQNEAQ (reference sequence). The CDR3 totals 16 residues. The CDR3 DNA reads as TGTGCCAGCAGCCCCAGTAGACTGTCTAGCACAGATACGCAGTATTTT. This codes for CASSPSRLSSTDTQYF.

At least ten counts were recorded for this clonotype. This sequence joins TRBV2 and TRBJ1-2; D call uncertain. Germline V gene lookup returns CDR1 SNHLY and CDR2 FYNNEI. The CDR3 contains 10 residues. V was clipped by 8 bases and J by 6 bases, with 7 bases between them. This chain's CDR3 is CASRRNGYTF. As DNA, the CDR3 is TGTGCCAGCCGCAGAAATGGCTACACCTTC.

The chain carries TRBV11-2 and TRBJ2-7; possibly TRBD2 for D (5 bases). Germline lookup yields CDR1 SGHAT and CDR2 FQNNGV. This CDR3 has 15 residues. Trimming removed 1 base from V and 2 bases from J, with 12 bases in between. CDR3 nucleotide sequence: TGTGCCAGCAGCTTAGTTCCGGACTCAACCTACGAGCAGTACTTC. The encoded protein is CASSLVPDSTYEQYF. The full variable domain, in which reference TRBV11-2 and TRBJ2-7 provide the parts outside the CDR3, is EAGVAQSPRYKIIEKRQSVAFWCNPISGHATLYWYQQILGQGPKLLIQFQNNGVVDDSQLPKDRFSAERLKGVDSTLKIQPAKLEDSAVYLCASSLVPDSTYEQYFGPGTRLTVT.